One and the same sample provided the 29 T cell receptor beta chains below, sequenced in a study of T cells in Graves' hyperthyroidism and ophthalmopathy. Authors of the study amplified TCR beta CDR3 regions from RNA transcripts. Researchers ran a first-round RT-PCR on the TCR CDR3 using the HTBI primer set. From the multiplex PCR reads, TCRdb called clonotypes with MiXCR, one entry per CDR3 protein. The table includes around 700,000 distinct CDR3 sequences, 35% detected once. What was sequenced was blood. The receptors stem from a woman in her thirties or forties with Graves' hyperthyroidism.

The V gene is TRBV6-6, the J gene TRBJ2-2; the D gene is possibly TRBD1 (6 bases). This CDR3 has 13 residues. The germline V gene encodes CDR1 MNHNY and CDR2 SVGAGI (reference sequence). V lost 7 bases, J lost 6 bases, and 12 bases lay in between. CDR3 amino acids: CASIQQGSGELFF. CDR3 nucleotide sequence: TGTGCCAGCATTCAACAGGGATCCGGGGAGCTGTTTTTT.

The V and J genes are TRBV20-1 and TRBJ2-5, with 13 bases that match TRBD2. From germline, CDR1 is DFQATT and CDR2 SNEGSKA (reference sequence). The ends lost 6 bases at V and 3 bases at J; junction bases unmatched: 7. The CDR3 is 15 residues long. CDR3 protein: CSAKNGLAGEETQYF. The DNA for the CDR3 is TGCAGTGCCAAAAACGGACTAGCGGGGGAAGAGACCCAGTACTTC.

This chain links TRBV12-3 or TRBV12-4 with TRBJ2-2; weak D call: TRBD1 (6 bases). There are 15 residues in the CDR3. Trimming removed 4 bases at V and 5 bases at J, with 14 bases between. CDR3 amino acids: CASSYSRGWTGELFF. The CDR3 coding sequence is TGTGCCAGCAGTTACTCCAGGGGTTGGACCGGGGAGCTGTTTTTT.

The chain couples TRBV10-3 to TRBJ1-2, with D possibly being TRBD1 (6 bases). The CDR3 runs to 13 residues. Germline V CDR1 and CDR2: ENHRY, SYGVKD. Trimming took off 8 bases at V and 4 bases at J, with 14 bases between the two ends. The chain's CDR3 is CAIYREGPYGYTF. CDR3 in DNA: TGTGCCATCTACAGGGAGGGGCCCTATGGCTACACCTTC.

The V and J genes are TRBV19 and TRBJ2-1; 10 bases are shared with TRBD2. CDR1 is LNHDA and CDR2 is SQIVND in the germline V gene (reference sequence). The CDR3 extends over 16 amino acids. Trimming at V came to 6 bases and at J to 4 bases, leaving 9 bases not matched to a gene. As DNA, the CDR3 is TGTGCCAGTAGGCTAAAGCAGCGGGGGGGTTACAATGAGCAGTTCTTC. Translating it yields CASRLKQRGGYNEQFF.

V gene TRBV7-3 combines with J gene TRBJ2-7; 9 nucleotides align to TRBD1. CDR1 and CDR2 (germline): SGHTA, FQGTGA. With 5 bases clipped from V and 5 bases from J, the junction kept 10 bases outside the gene matches. The CDR3 runs to 15 residues. In nucleotides, the CDR3 is TGTGCCAGCAGCGCCCCGGGACAGGGTGGCCACGAGCAGTACTTC. Encoded protein: CASSAPGQGGHEQYF. Full variable domain (rest looked up from reference TRBV7-3 and TRBJ2-7): GAGVSQTPSNKVTEKGKYVELRCDPISGHTALYWYRQSLGQGPEFLIYFQGTGAADDSGLPNDRFFAVRPEGSVSTLKIQRTERGDSAVYLCASSAPGQGGHEQYFGPGTRLTVT.

This clonotype was seen only a few times. The J gene is TRBJ1-4, the V gene TRBV7-2; D might be TRBD1 (5 bases). V lost 4 bases and J 13 bases, leaving 13 bases between the germline ends. The CDR3 runs to 12 residues. In germline, CDR1 is SGHTA, CDR2 FQGNSA. The CDR3 region is CASSWDQRSLFF. The CDR3 DNA reads TGTGCCAGCAGCTGGGACCAAAGGTCACTGTTTTTT.

With regard to this clonotype: A read error may be the cause here, since a much bigger clone is one base away. The genes are TRBV7-9 and TRBJ2-7; D may be TRBD2 (5 bases). CDR3 length: 13 amino acids. From germline, CDR1 is SEHNR and CDR2 FQNEAQ (reference sequence). Here the CDR3 DNA reads TGTGCCAGCAGCCCGAGAAGTTTGGGAGAGCGGTACTTC. Translating it yields CASSPRSLGERYF.

The chain is built from TRBV7-2 and TRBJ2-5, with 9 bases lining up with TRBD1. V was clipped by 4 bases and J by 5 bases; unmatched bases: 2. This CDR3 contains 13 residues. Germline lookup yields CDR1 SGHTA and CDR2 FQGNSA. The CDR3 loop reads CASSWTGVETQYF. In DNA form, the CDR3 reads TGTGCCAGCAGCTGGACAGGGGTGGAGACCCAGTACTTC.

In this sample, this clonotype turned up many times. The V call is TRBV7-2, the J call TRBJ2-5, with a weak D call TRBD1 (6 bases). The germline V gene encodes CDR1 SGHTA and CDR2 FQGNSA. CDR3 length: 14 amino acids. Trimming stripped 6 bases from V and 4 bases from J, with 15 bases between. The CDR3 spells CASSRWGPAETQYF. The CDR3 DNA is TGTGCCAGCAGTCGTTGGGGGCCGGCAGAGACCCAGTACTTC. The complete variable domain, with remaining parts taken from reference TRBV7-2 and TRBJ2-5, reads GAGVSQSPSNKVTEKGKDVELRCDPISGHTALYWYRQSLGQGLEFLIYFQGNSAPDKSGLPSDRFSAERTGGSVSTLTIQRTQQEDSAVYLCASSRWGPAETQYFGPGTRLLVL.

V usage is TRBV12-3 or TRBV12-4 and J usage is TRBJ2-7; unclear D gene. The CDR3 length is 15 residues. V was pared by 1 base and J by 3 bases, with 13 bases between. CDR3 loop: CASSLEGGSDYEQYF. As DNA, the CDR3 is TGTGCCAGCAGTTTAGAGGGCGGTTCAGACTACGAGCAGTACTTC.

Regarding this clonotype: A read error is possible here, since a much larger clone lies one base away. CDR3 residues: CSAEKADRGYEQYF. CDR3 nucleotides: TGCAGCGCTGAAAAGGCGGACAGGGGCTACGAGCAGTACTTC. The chain uses TRBV20-1 and TRBJ2-7, with 9 nucleotides matching TRBD1. Germline CDR1 DFQATT, CDR2 SNEGSKA (reference sequence). The CDR3 length is 14 residues.

The V call is TRBV6-1, the J call TRBJ2-6, with no clear D. Trimming shortened V by 3 bases and J by 1 base, and 13 bases separated the two germline ends. The length of the CDR3 is 17 residues. CDR1 and CDR2 from the germline V gene are MNHNS and SASEGT. This CDR3 reads CASSDFPSPSGANVLTF. CDR3 DNA sequence: TGTGCCAGCAGTGACTTCCCTTCCCCGTCTGGGGCCAACGTCCTGACTTTC.

Remarks on this clonotype: Just one base apart from a much larger clone, this may be a read error. The chain is built from TRBV2 and TRBJ1-3, with D maybe TRBD1 (5 bases). The germline V and J ends were trimmed by 6 bases and 8 bases, with 20 bases remaining between them. The CDR3 contains 15 residues. The germline V gene has CDR1 SNHLY and CDR2 FYNNEI. CDR3 sequence reads: CASSFTGQALDTIYF. In nucleotides, the CDR3 is TGTGCCAGCAGCTTTACAGGTCAAGCATTGGACACCATATATTTT.

The chain joins TRBV7-8 to TRBJ1-1, with 8 bases lining up with TRBD1. The length of the CDR3 is 17 residues. In germline, CDR1 is SGHVS, CDR2 FQNEAQ. The V and J ends lost 2 bases and 6 bases, in that order; junction bases with no gene match: 14. The DNA of the CDR3 is TGTGCCAGCAGCTTAACGCCTTCCGGGACAGGAGGGTCTGAAGCTTTCTTT. Protein product: CASSLTPSGTGGSEAFF.

To note about this clonotype: The conserved closing phenylalanine or tryptophan is absent in this CDR3, likely reflecting a read error. The DNA is omitted, as the CDR3 cannot be located on it reliably, and the CDR3 follows TCRdb's listing. This chain joins TRBV10-2 and TRBJ2-6; the table's D call, TRBD1, was not checked against the DNA. The CDR3 has 8 amino acids, counting both end residues. Germline V lookup: CDR1 WSHSY, CDR2 SAAADI. The CDR3 protein is CASSEIPG.

The rearrangement uses TRBV2 and TRBJ1-4; 8 bases map to TRBD1. Germline V gene lookup returns CDR1 SNHLY and CDR2 FYNNEI. The trim removed 2 bases at V and 8 bases at J, leaving 7 bases unmatched. This CDR3 comprises 15 residues. The CDR3 reads CASSEQGAHREKLFF. The CDR3 DNA sequence: TGTGCCAGCAGTGAACAGGGGGCGCATAGGGAAAAACTGTTTTTT. The whole variable domain, filled in from reference TRBV2 and TRBJ1-4, reads EPEVTQTPSHQVTQMGQEVILRCVPISNHLYFYWYRQILGQKVEFLVSFYNNEISEKSEIFDDQFSVERPDGSNFTLKIRSTKLEDSAMYFCASSEQGAHREKLFFGSGTQLSVL.

This clonotype was recorded a few times. This chain connects TRBV6-2 or TRBV6-3 to TRBJ1-2; no firm D call. V was shortened by 6 bases and J by 4 bases, with 12 bases between the two germline ends. The CDR3 runs to 13 residues. Germline V gives CDR1 MNHEY, CDR2 SVGEGT. Written as DNA, the CDR3 is TGTGCCAGCAGCCTCTCCCAGTTCTATGGCTACACCTTC. Translating gives CASSLSQFYGYTF.

This clonotype was seen only a few times. This chain connects TRBV11-2 to TRBJ1-2; weak D call: TRBD1 (6 bases). V lost 2 bases, J lost 8 bases, and 15 bases lay in between. The CDR3 has 14 amino acids. Germline V gene data show CDR1 as SGHAT and CDR2 as FQNNGV. The CDR3 DNA sequence: TGTGCCAGCAGCTTAACAGGAGGCGGGGGCGGCTACACCTTC. Encoded protein: CASSLTGGGGGYTF.

The chain uses TRBV4-3 and TRBJ2-7; D is perhaps TRBD1 (6 bases). Germline assignment: CDR1 LGHNA and CDR2 YSLEER. V was clipped by 1 base and J by 4 bases, with 14 bases between them. The CDR3 loop spans 15 amino acids. CDR3 region: CASSQGAGAGYEQYF. The CDR3 DNA reads TGCGCCAGCAGCCAAGGGGCAGGGGCTGGGTACGAGCAGTACTTC.

In the case of this clonotype: A much larger clone is a single base away; this may be a read error. The chain uses TRBV20-1 and TRBJ2-7; a possible D gene is TRBD1 (6 bases). Trimming removed 3 bases from V and 3 bases from J, with 15 bases in between. CDR1 and CDR2 from the germline V gene are DFQATT and SNEGSKA (reference sequence). The CDR3 sequence is 14 residues long. The CDR3 protein is CSASEPGQNYEQYF. For the CDR3, the DNA is TGCAGTGCTAGCGAACCGGGACAAAACTACGAGCAGTACTTC.

Comment on this clonotype: This could be a read error, since a much larger clone is one nucleotide away. V and J are TRBV24-1 and TRBJ1-2; D is unresolved. Deletions cut 5 bases from V and 6 bases from J, with 15 bases between. From germline, CDR1 is KGHDR and CDR2 SFDVKD. This CDR3 contains 14 residues. The CDR3 nucleotides are TGTGCCACCAGTGGCTCGGGGAGGGCGGATGGCTACACCTTC. This translates into CATSGSGRADGYTF.

This CDR3 is CSAPGTASGNTIYF. CDR3 bases: TGCAGTGCACCCGGGACAGCCTCTGGAAACACCATATATTTT. The chain links TRBV20-1 to TRBJ1-3, with 7 bases identical to TRBD1. Germline assignment: CDR1 DFQATT and CDR2 SNEGSKA (reference sequence). The trim removed 6 bases at V and 0 bases at J, leaving 5 bases unmatched. This CDR3 contains 14 residues.

This chain connects TRBV29-1 to TRBJ2-2; D is undetermined. Germline CDR1 is SQVTM and CDR2 is ANQGSEA. V was shortened by 6 bases and J by 0 bases, with 11 bases between the two germline ends. This CDR3 is 14 amino acids long. The DNA for the CDR3 is TGCAGCGTGTACGGTACCTCGAACACCGGGGAGCTGTTTTTT. This codes for CSVYGTSNTGELFF.

The table lists this clonotype with many counts. The V and J genes are TRBV6-2 or TRBV6-3 and TRBJ2-7; the D gene is possibly TRBD1 (5 bases). Germline CDR1 MNHEY, CDR2 SVGEGT. V gave up 0 bases and J gave up 3 bases, with 9 bases separating them. This CDR3 spans 14 amino acids. Written as DNA, the CDR3 is TGTGCCAGCAGTTACTCCCAGGGATTCTACGAGCAGTACTTC. Translation gives CASSYSQGFYEQYF.

This clonotype appeared many times. The chain carries TRBV20-1 and TRBJ1-3; maybe TRBD1 (5 bases). The germline V gene has CDR1 DFQATT and CDR2 SNEGSKA (reference sequence). The CDR3 is 14 amino acids. V gave up 6 bases and J gave up 1 base, with 13 bases separating them. CDR3 amino acids: CSATGELSGNTIYF. The CDR3 DNA sequence: TGCAGTGCAACGGGGGAGTTATCTGGAAACACCATATATTTT.

This clonotype was detected only a few times. The V and J genes are TRBV29-1 and TRBJ1-1; TRBD1 is a possible D gene (6 bases). V was trimmed by 6 bases and J by 1 base, leaving 18 bases between them. CDR3 length: 15 amino acids. Germline CDR1 is SQVTM and CDR2 is ANQGSEA. The CDR3 is CSVTGTRGGNTEAFF. DNA for the CDR3: TGCAGCGTCACAGGGACGCGCGGGGGGAACACTGAAGCTTTCTTT. Filled out from reference TRBV29-1 and TRBJ1-1, the complete variable domain reads SAVISQKPSRDICQRGTSLTIQCQVDSQVTMMFWYRQQPGQSLTLIATANQGSEATYESGFVIDKFPISRPNLTFSTLTVSNMSPEDSSIYLCSVTGTRGGNTEAFFGQGTRLTVV.

This clonotype was seen a few times. The CDR3 nucleotides are TGTGCCAGCAGCCCCCGAGTACTCCAAGAGACCCAGTACTTC. Residues: CASSPRVLQETQYF. V usage is TRBV5-8 and J usage is TRBJ2-5; D is unresolved. Trimming shortened V by 4 bases and J by 1 base, and 11 bases separated the two germline ends. This CDR3 contains 14 residues. Per germline, CDR1 SGHTS and CDR2 YDEGEE.

The J gene is TRBJ2-5, the V gene TRBV5-1; perhaps TRBD2 as D (5 bases). The CDR3 extends over 14 amino acids. Looked up from germline, CDR1 is SGHRS and CDR2 is YFSETQ. The germline V and J ends were trimmed by 6 bases and 3 bases, with 15 bases remaining between them. The CDR3 DNA sequence: TGCGCCAGCAACTTTCAGGACTGGGAAGAGACCCAGTACTTC. This encodes CASNFQDWEETQYF. Variable domain in full (rest from reference TRBV5-1 and TRBJ2-5): KAGVTQTPRYLIKTRGQQVTLSCSPISGHRSVSWYQQTPGQGLQFLFEYFSETQRNKGNFPGRFSGRQFSNSRSEMNVSTLELGDSALYLCASNFQDWEETQYFGPGTRLLVL.